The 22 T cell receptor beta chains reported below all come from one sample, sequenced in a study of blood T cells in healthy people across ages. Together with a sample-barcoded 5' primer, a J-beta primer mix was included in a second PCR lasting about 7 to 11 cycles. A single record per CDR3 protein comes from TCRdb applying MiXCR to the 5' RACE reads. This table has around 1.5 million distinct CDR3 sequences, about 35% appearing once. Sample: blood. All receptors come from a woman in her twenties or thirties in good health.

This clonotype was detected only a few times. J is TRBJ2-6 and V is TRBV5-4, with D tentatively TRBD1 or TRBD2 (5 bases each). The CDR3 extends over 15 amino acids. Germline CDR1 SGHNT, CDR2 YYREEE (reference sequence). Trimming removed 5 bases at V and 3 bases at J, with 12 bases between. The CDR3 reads CASRSQAGGANVLTF. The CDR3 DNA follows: TGTGCCAGCAGATCACAGGCGGGTGGGGCCAACGTCCTGACTTTC.

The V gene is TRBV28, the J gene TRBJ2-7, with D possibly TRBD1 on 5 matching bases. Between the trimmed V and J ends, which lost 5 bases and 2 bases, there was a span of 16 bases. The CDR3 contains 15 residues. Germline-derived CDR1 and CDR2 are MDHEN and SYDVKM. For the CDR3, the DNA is TGTGCCAGCAGTCCACCAGGCAGGGTACCCTACGAGCAGTACTTC. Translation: CASSPPGRVPYEQYF.

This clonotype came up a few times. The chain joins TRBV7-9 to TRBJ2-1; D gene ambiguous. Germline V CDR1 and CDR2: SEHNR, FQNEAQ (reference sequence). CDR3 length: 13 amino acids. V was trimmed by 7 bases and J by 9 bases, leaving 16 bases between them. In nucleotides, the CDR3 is TGTGCCAGCACCTCATACGGCACGGTTGAGCAGTTCTTC. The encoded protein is CASTSYGTVEQFF. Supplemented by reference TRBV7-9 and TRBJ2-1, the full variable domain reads DTGVSQNPRHKITKRGQNVTFRCDPISEHNRLYWYRQTLGQGPEFLTYFQNEAQLEKSRLLSDRFSAERPKGSFSTLEIQRTEQGDSAMYLCASTSYGTVEQFFGPGTRLTVL.

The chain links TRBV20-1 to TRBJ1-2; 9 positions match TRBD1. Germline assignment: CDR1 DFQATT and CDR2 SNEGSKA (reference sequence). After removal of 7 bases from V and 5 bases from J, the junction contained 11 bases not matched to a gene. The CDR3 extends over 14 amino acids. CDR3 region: CSEKAGQGKYGYTF. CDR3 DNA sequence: TGCAGTGAAAAAGCGGGACAGGGTAAATATGGCTACACCTTC.

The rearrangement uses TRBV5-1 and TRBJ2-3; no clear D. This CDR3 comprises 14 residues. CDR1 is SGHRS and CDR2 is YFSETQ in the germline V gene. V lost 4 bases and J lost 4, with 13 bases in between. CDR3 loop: CASSKYEVSDTQYF. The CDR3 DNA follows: TGCGCCAGCAGCAAGTACGAGGTGTCAGATACGCAGTATTTT.

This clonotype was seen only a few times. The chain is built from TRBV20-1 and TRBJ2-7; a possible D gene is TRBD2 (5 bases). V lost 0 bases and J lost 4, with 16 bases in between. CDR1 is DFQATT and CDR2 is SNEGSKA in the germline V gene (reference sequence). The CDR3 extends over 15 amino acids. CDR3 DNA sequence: TGCAGTGCTAGAGATCCCGGGTATCGGACTTACGAGCAGTACTTC. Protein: CSARDPGYRTYEQYF.

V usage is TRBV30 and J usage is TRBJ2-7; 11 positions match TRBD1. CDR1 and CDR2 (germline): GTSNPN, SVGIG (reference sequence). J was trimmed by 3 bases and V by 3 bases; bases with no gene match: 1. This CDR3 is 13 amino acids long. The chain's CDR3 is CAWRGTGGYEQYF. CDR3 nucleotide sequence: TGTGCCTGGAGGGGGACAGGGGGCTACGAGCAGTACTTC.

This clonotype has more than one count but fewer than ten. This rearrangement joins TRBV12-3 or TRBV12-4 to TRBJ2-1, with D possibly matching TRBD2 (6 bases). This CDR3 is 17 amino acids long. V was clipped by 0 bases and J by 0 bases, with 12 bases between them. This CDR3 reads CASSLARLARSYNEQFF. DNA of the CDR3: TGTGCCAGCAGTTTAGCGCGGCTAGCGCGCTCCTACAATGAGCAGTTCTTC.

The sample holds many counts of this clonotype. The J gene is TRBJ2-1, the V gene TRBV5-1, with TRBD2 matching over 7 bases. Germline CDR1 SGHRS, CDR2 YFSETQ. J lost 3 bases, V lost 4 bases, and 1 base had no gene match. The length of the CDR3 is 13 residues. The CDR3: CASSGGDYNEQFF. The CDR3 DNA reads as TGCGCCAGCAGCGGGGGGGACTACAATGAGCAGTTCTTC.

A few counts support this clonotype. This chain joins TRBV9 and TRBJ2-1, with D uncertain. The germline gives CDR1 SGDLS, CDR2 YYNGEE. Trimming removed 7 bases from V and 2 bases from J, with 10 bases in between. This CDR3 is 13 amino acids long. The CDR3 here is CASSPQPYNEQFF. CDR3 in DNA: TGTGCCAGCTCCCCACAACCCTACAATGAGCAGTTCTTC. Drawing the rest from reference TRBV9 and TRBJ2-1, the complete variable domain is DSGVTQTPKHLITATGQRVTLRCSPRSGDLSVYWYQQSLDQGLQFLIQYYNGEERAKGNILERFSAQQFPDLHSELNLSSLELGDSALYFCASSPQPYNEQFFGPGTRLTVL.

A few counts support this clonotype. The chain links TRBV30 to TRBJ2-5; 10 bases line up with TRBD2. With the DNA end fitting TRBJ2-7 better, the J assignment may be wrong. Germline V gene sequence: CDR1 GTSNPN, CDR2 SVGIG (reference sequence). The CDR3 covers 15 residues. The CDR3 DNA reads TGTGCCTGGAGTGTCCCAGCGGGGGGGCTATACGAGCAGTACTTC. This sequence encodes CAWSVPAGGLYEQYF.

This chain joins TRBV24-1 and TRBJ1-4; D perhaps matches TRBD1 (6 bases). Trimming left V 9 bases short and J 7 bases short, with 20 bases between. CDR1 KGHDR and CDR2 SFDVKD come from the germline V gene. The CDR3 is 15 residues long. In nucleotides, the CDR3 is TGTGCCACCTGTCCCGCGGGACAAGTATGTGAAAAACTGTTTTTT. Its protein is CATCPAGQVCEKLFF.

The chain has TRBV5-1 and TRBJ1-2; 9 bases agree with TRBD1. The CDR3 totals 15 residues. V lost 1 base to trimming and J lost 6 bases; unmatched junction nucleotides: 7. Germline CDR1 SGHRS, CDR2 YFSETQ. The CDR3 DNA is TGCGCCAGCAGCTTGAATCACAGGGGGCGGGATGGCTACACCTTC. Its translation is CASSLNHRGRDGYTF.

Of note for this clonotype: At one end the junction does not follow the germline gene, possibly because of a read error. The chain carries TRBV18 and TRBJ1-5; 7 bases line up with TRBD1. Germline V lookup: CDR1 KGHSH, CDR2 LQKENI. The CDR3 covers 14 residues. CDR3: CASSQGGSNQPRHF. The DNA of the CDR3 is TGTGCCAGCTCCCAGGGGGGGAGCAATCAGCCCCGGCATTTT.

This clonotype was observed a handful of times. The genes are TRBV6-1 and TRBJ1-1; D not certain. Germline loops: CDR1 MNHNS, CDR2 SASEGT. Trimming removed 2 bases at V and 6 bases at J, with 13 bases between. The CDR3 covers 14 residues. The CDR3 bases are TGTGCCAGCAGTGAACTTCGGGTCGACGCTGAAGCTTTCTTT. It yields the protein CASSELRVDAEAFF.

The CDR3 DNA is TGTGCCAGCACCCTTTCCGGGACTGCCACAGATACGCAGTATTTT. Translating it yields CASTLSGTATDTQYF. The chain uses TRBV6-2 or TRBV6-3 and TRBJ2-3; a possible D gene is TRBD2 (6 bases). Germline CDR1 MNHEY, CDR2 SVGEGT. Trimming removed 7 bases at V and 2 bases at J, with 16 bases between. This CDR3 has 15 residues.

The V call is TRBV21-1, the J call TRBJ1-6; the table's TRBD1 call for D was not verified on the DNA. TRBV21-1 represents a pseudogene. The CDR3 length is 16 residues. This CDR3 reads CASSSIVGTGPSPLHF. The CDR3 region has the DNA TGTGCCAGCAGCTCAATCGTCGGGACAGGGCCATCACCCCTCCACTTT.

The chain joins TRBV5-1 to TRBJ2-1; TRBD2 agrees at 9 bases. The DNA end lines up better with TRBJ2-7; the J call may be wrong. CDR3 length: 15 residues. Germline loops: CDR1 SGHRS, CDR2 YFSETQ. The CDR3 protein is CASSPAAGGYNEQYF. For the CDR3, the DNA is TGCGCCAGTAGCCCGGCCGCGGGGGGGTACAATGAGCAGTACTTC.

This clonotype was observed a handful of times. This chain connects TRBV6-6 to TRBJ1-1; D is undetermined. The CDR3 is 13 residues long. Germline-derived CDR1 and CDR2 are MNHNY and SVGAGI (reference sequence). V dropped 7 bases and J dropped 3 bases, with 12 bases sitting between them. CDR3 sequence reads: CASTRGLYTEAFF. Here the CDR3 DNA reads TGTGCCAGCACTCGCGGGTTATACACTGAAGCTTTCTTT.

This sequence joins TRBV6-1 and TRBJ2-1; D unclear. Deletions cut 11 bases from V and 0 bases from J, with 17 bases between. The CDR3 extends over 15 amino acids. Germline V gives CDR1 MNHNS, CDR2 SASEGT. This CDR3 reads CASSGRFSSYNEQFF. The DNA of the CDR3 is TGTGCCTCCTCTGGAAGATTTAGCTCCTACAATGAGCAGTTCTTC.

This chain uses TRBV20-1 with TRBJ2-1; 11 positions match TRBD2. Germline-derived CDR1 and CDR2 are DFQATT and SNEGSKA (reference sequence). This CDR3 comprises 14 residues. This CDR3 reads CSTSGSYSYNEQFF. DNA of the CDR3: TGCAGCACTAGCGGGAGTTACTCCTACAATGAGCAGTTCTTC.

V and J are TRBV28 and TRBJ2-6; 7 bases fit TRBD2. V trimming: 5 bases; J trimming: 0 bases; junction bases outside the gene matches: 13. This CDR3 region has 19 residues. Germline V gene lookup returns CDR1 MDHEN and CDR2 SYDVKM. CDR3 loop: CASSAQSSGWGSGANVLTF. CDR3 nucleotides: TGTGCCAGCAGTGCTCAATCTAGCGGTTGGGGCTCTGGGGCCAACGTCCTGACTTTC.